The 10 T cell receptor beta chains given below trace back to one sample, sequenced in a study of metastatic and nonmetastatic thyroid tumors. Each patient went into thyroid surgery without having received any treatment. Via MiXCR, TCRdb re-called the PCR reads. The data show 20,000 to 25,000 clones, with around 20% seen just once and approximately 7.5% held by the top ten. The specimen sequenced was blood. The receptor source for this set is a female donor with papillary thyroid cancer or a benign thyroid nodule (not recorded which). Some clones in this sample may be carry-over from other donors' samples.

The chain links TRBV6-1 to TRBJ1-6; unclear D gene. The germline V gene encodes CDR1 MNHNS and CDR2 SASEGT. There are 13 residues in the CDR3. V was cut by 7 bases and J by 8 bases, with 12 bases left in between. The CDR3: CASISPGDSPLHF. DNA of the CDR3: TGTGCCAGCATCTCGCCTGGGGATTCACCCCTCCACTTT.

This clone was seen more than once but under ten times. A clone one base away is much larger, so this may be a read error. Different DNA sequences within this sample yield the same CDR3. V gene TRBV29-1 combines with J gene TRBJ1-1; tentative D call: TRBD1 (5 bases). With 7 bases removed from V and 0 bases from J, the gap between germline ends came to 12 bases. Germline values: CDR1 SQVTM, CDR2 ANQGSEA. This CDR3 has 13 residues. CDR3: CSAAGRVNTEAFF. The CDR3 DNA sequence: TGCAGCGCCGCGGGACGTGTGAACACTGAAGCTTTCTTT.

This clone was detected ten times or more. This rearrangement joins TRBV2 to TRBJ1-2; 7 bases line up with TRBD1. V lost 4 bases and J lost 8; bases outside the gene matches: 10. Germline V gives CDR1 SNHLY, CDR2 FYNNEI. The CDR3 is 14 residues long. CDR3 residues: CASSAFEGADGYTF. The CDR3 DNA reads as TGTGCCAGCAGTGCTTTTGAGGGGGCGGACGGCTACACCTTC.

This clone was counted ten times or more. This chain uses TRBV5-6 with TRBJ2-7, with 12 bases identical to TRBD1. The CDR3 is 14 amino acids. V lost 4 bases, J lost 10 bases, and 9 bases stayed unmatched. Per the germline V gene, CDR1 is SGHDT and CDR2 is YYEEEE. The CDR3 nucleotides read TGTGCCAGCAGCCCGGGACAGGGGGCGCCCCCACAGTACTTC. Translation: CASSPGQGAPPQYF.

As regards this clone: The germline gene is not matched at one end of the junction; a read error may be the cause. V gene TRBV11-2 combines with J gene TRBJ2-7; D perhaps matches TRBD1 (6 bases). The V gene's germline CDR1 is SGHAT and CDR2 FQNNGV. This CDR3 is built from 13 residues. The CDR3 spells CASSSQPGVEHYF. CDR3 nucleotide sequence: TGTGCCAGCAGCTCCCAGCCAGGGGTCGAGCACTACTTC.

V gene TRBV6-5 combines with J gene TRBJ1-2, with 8 bases identical to TRBD1. The CDR3 covers 14 residues. Per germline, CDR1 MNHEY and CDR2 SVGAGI. The ends lost 2 bases at V and 9 bases at J; junction bases unmatched: 8. Here the CDR3 reads CASSYVTGVACYTF. The CDR3 coding sequence is TGTGCCAGCAGTTACGTGACAGGGGTGGCGTGCTACACCTTC.

There are a few counts of this clone. Within the sample, other DNA sequences also encode this same CDR3. The chain couples TRBV10-2 to TRBJ1-2; no clear D gene. Trimming removed 8 bases from V and 5 bases from J, with 18 bases in between. CDR1 WSHSY and CDR2 SAAADI come from the germline V gene. This CDR3 is 14 amino acids long. CDR3 in DNA: TGCGCCAGCGGTGGCGCCGGGGTTAAGTATGGCTACACCTTC. Translation: CASGGAGVKYGYTF.

This clone has only a few counts. One end of the junction varies from germline; a read error may be responsible. This rearrangement joins TRBV7-2 to TRBJ2-3; 9 bases map to TRBD1. Germline V lookup: CDR1 SGHTA, CDR2 FQGNSA. The CDR3 loop spans 15 amino acids. The CDR3 nucleotides read TGTGCCAGCAGCCTAGCGGACACGGACAGGGGCCCCCAGTATTTT. Translating gives CASSLADTDRGPQYF.

This clone was counted between two and nine times. Possible read error: a much larger clone is one base away. The gene calls are TRBV9 and TRBJ2-3; no clear D gene. Germline lookup yields CDR1 SGDLS and CDR2 YYNGEE. Trimming left V 4 bases short and J 3 bases short, with 6 bases between. The CDR3 consists of 12 residues. The CDR3: CASSPRTDTQYF. CDR3 bases: TGTGCCAGCAGCCCCAGAACAGATACGCAGTATTTT. The whole variable domain, filled in from reference TRBV9 and TRBJ2-3, reads DSGVTQTPKHLITATGQRVTLRCSPRSGDLSVYWYQQSLDQGLQFLIQYYNGEERAKGNILERFSAQQFPDLHSELNLSSLELGDSALYFCASSPRTDTQYFGPGTRLTVL.

This clone has a handful of counts. At one of its ends the junction is not consistent with the germline gene, which may arise from a read error. The gene calls are TRBV7-2 and TRBJ2-1; D gene unclear. Germline V gene lookup returns CDR1 SGHTA and CDR2 FQGNSA. This CDR3 is built from 12 residues. This CDR3 reads CASILAPGQQFF. CDR3 bases: TGTGCCAGCATCTTAGCCCCCGGGCAGCAGTTCTTC.